This T cell receptor (beta chain) was recovered during a study of response to subunit inactivated influenza vaccine. About this clonotype itself: The antigen is undetermined.

Broader study findings: Researchers suggested that each seasonal influenza vaccination recruits few new T cells.

TCRdb passed the RT-PCR reads through MiXCR, listing each CDR3 protein once. This table holds under 800,000 distinct CDR3 sequences, about 14% found once. Germline loops: CDR1 LGHNA, CDR2 YSLEER. This CDR3 comprises 15 residues. J gave up 7 bases and V 9 bases, and 14 bases lay outside the gene matches. The TCR was taken from a man aged 45-60 years who received an inactivated influenza vaccine. The input for sequencing was PBMCs from blood, taken around two weeks before vaccination. The gene calls are TRBV4-3 and TRBJ2-7; 11 nucleotides agree with TRBD2. For the CDR3, the DNA is TGCGCCAGTTCTACCGAACTAGCGGGAGTGGGGGAGCAGTACTTC. Translated: CASSTELAGVGEQYF.